A selection of T cell receptor beta chains follows, all from one sample in a study of long-term antiretroviral therapy in people with HIV. This table comes from immunoSEQ multiplex PCR, and its TCRdb copy is limited to in-frame clones, with some not included. Here the sample spans 30,000 to 40,000 clones, more than 75% being singletons. The specimen comprised unsorted PBMCs, sampled 1.9 years after starting antiretroviral therapy. Source of these receptors: a young man with HIV. CDR3s include the opening cysteine and the closing phenylalanine or tryptophan. A D gene is named only where the DNA matches it firmly. For some rows the clone size is stated as once, few or many, or as a class when expanded; others skip it.

TRBV5-4	TRBJ1-6	.	.	CASSLGTNRERNSPLHF	TGTGCCAGCAGCTTGGGAACCAACAGGGAAAGGAATTCACCCCTCCACTTT
TRBV12-2	TRBJ2-5	.	.	CASRFGEGSGGAETQYF	.
TRBV5-1	TRBJ2-2	.	few	CASSLGVSNTGELFF	TGCGCCAGCAGCTTGGGGGTATCGAACACCGGGGAGCTGTTTTTT
TRBV11-2	TRBJ1-3	TRBD1	.	CASSVDRVVSGNTIYF	TGTGCCAGCAGCGTAGACAGGGTTGTCTCTGGAAACACCATATATTTT
TRBV15	TRBJ1-2	TRBD1	few	CATSTGTDYGYTF	TGTGCCACCAGCACCGGGACAGACTATGGCTACACCTTC
TRBV7-3	TRBJ2-3	.	.	CASSPGAGARTDTQYF	TGTGCCAGCAGCCCAGGTGCGGGGGCTCGCACAGATACGCAGTATTTT
TRBV7-9	TRBJ2-3	.	.	CASSLDGDTDTQYF	TGTGCCAGCAGCTTAGACGGGGACACAGATACGCAGTATTTT
TRBV2	TRBJ2-1	.	.	CASSYRPDNEQFF	TGTGCCAGCAGCTACAGGCCAGACAATGAGCAGTTCTTC
TRBV29-1	TRBJ2-5	TRBD2	.	CSVEVLAGGLETQYF	TGCAGCGTTGAAGTGCTAGCGGGGGGGCTTGAGACCCAGTACTTC
TRBV28	TRBJ2-4	.	.	CASSLTLARGSAKNIQYF	TGTGCCAGCAGTTTAACCCTCGCCAGGGGCTCGGCCAAAAACATTCAGTACTTC
TRBV4-2	TRBJ2-6	.	.	CASSQPQGKAGANVLTF	TGTGCCAGCAGCCAGCCTCAGGGGAAGGCTGGGGCCAACGTCCTGACTTTC
TRBV11-2	TRBJ1-2	.	.	CASSLGGGYTF	TGTGCCAGCAGCTTGGGTGGTGGCTACACCTTC
TRBV18	TRBJ2-3	TRBD2	.	CASSRTGGGSTDTQYF	TGTGCCAGCTCACGGACGGGGGGAGGCAGCACAGATACGCAGTATTTT
TRBV10-3	TRBJ2-1	TRBD2	.	CAISDSGTSGGVVNEQFF	TGTGCCATCAGTGACTCCGGGACTAGCGGGGGAGTCGTCAATGAGCAGTTCTTC
TRBV7-8	TRBJ2-5	.	once	CASSPGKVLGETQYF	TGTGCCAGCAGCCCCGGAAAGGTCCTGGGAGAGACCCAGTACTTC
TRBV2	TRBJ2-2	.	.	CASSDRWSTGELFF	TGTGCCAGCAGTGACAGGTGGAGCACCGGGGAGCTGTTTTTT
TRBV6-1	TRBJ1-2	.	.	CASTLGVNYGYTF	TGTGCCAGCACCCTAGGGGTGAACTATGGCTACACCTTC
TRBV7-3	TRBJ2-1	TRBD2	once	CASSQAGGSYNEQFF	TGTGCCAGCAGCCAAGCGGGGGGCTCCTACAATGAGCAGTTCTTC
TRBV2	TRBJ1-5	.	.	CASSVREENQPQHF	TGTGCCAGCAGTGTCAGGGAAGAGAATCAGCCCCAGCATTTT
TRBV4-1	TRBJ1-1	.	.	CASSQVFPTGGVGTEAFF	TGCGCCAGCAGCCAAGTCTTTCCGACAGGCGGCGTCGGGACTGAAGCTTTCTTT
TRBV28	TRBJ1-2	.	.	CASSGRSFMDYGYTF	TGTGCCAGCAGTGGACGGTCGTTCATGGACTATGGCTACACCTTC
TRBV4-1	TRBJ2-5	TRBD1	.	CASSQGWTGQQETQYF	TGCGCCAGCAGCCAAGGTTGGACAGGGCAACAAGAGACCCAGTACTTC
TRBV19	TRBJ2-5	TRBD1	.	CASSTNRGETQYF	TGTGCCAGTAGTACCAACAGGGGAGAGACCCAGTACTTC
TRBV2	TRBJ1-5	.	.	CASSDKASYQPQHF	TGTGCCAGCAGTGACAAGGCCAGCTATCAGCCCCAGCATTTT
TRBV28	TRBJ1-6	TRBD1	.	CASISGQGPSPLHF	TGTGCCAGCATTTCCGGACAGGGTCCTTCACCCCTCCACTTT
TRBV5-1	TRBJ1-6	TRBD1	.	CASSQRGQALNSPLHF	TGCGCCAGCAGCCAGAGGGGACAGGCGCTCAATTCACCCCTCCACTTT
TRBV28	TRBJ1-2	.	.	CASSVATYGYTF	TGTGCCAGCAGCGTGGCCACCTATGGCTACACCTTC
TRBV4-1	TRBJ1-5	.	few	CASSQEVGYGQPQHF	TGCGCCAGCAGCCAAGAAGTCGGCTATGGGCAGCCCCAGCATTTT
TRBV6-1	TRBJ1-1	.	once	CASTGNTEAFF	TGTGCCAGCACGGGGAACACTGAAGCTTTCTTT
TRBV9	TRBJ1-5	.	.	CASSPWGDQPQHF	TGTGCCAGCAGCCCCTGGGGGGATCAGCCCCAGCATTTT
TRBV5-1	TRBJ2-6	TRBD2	.	CASKGGEASGANVLTF	TGCGCCAGCAAGGGAGGGGAGGCCTCTGGGGCCAACGTCCTGACTTTC
TRBV15	TRBJ1-6	.	.	CATSSSNSPLHF	TGTGCCACCAGCAGTAGTAATTCACCCCTCCACTTT
TRBV18	TRBJ2-6	TRBD1	.	CASSPRTGNSGANVLTF	TGTGCCAGCTCACCCCGGACAGGTAACTCTGGGGCCAACGTCCTGACTTTC
TRBV6-1	TRBJ1-4	TRBD1	.	CASSANQGATNEKLFF	TGTGCCAGCAGTGCGAACCAGGGGGCAACTAATGAAAAACTGTTTTTT
TRBV6-5	TRBJ1-1	TRBD1	.	CASSYAGTANTEAFF	TGTGCCAGCAGTTACGCCGGGACAGCGAACACTGAAGCTTTCTTT
TRBV6-6	TRBJ2-3	TRBD1	.	CATWGPLQGNTQYF	TGTGCCACCTGGGGCCCCCTACAGGGGAATACGCAGTATTTT
TRBV25-1	TRBJ2-7	.	.	CASSLNRDSSYEQYF	TGTGCCAGTAGCCTCAACAGGGATTCCTCCTACGAGCAGTACTTC
TRBV7-2	TRBJ2-1	.	.	CASSPTALWGEQFF	TGTGCCAGCAGCCCTACCGCCCTGTGGGGTGAGCAGTTCTTC
TRBV14	TRBJ2-1	.	.	CASSQGRHNEQFF	TGTGCCAGCAGCCAAGGCCGGCACAATGAGCAGTTCTTC
TRBV6-5	TRBJ1-1	TRBD1	.	CASRGTGGVPEAFF	TGTGCCAGCAGGGGCACAGGGGGCGTCCCTGAAGCTTTCTTT
TRBV4-1	TRBJ1-2	.	.	CASSQETVNYGYTF	TGCGCCAGCAGCCAAGAAACAGTAAACTATGGCTACACCTTC
TRBV5-1	TRBJ1-5	.	.	CASSFGYGGDQPQHF	TGCGCCAGCAGCTTCGGGTACGGAGGCGATCAGCCCCAGCATTTT
TRBV6-5	TRBJ1-1	.	.	CASSYSFGVFNTEAFF	TGTGCCAGCAGTTACTCATTTGGGGTTTTTAACACTGAAGCTTTCTTT